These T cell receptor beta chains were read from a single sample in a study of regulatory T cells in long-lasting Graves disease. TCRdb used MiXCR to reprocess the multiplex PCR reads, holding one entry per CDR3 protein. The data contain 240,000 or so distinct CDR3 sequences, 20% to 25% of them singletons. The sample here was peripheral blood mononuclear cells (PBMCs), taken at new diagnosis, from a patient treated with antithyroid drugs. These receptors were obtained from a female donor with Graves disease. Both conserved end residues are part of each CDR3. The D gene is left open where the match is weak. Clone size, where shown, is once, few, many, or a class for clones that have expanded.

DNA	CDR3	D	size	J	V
TGCAGCGTTGAAGGTGCTAGCGGTACTAGCACAGATACGCAGTATTTT	CSVEGASGTSTDTQYF	TRBD2	many	TRBJ2-3	TRBV29-1
TGCGCCAGCAGTCCCGGGACAGAAACTTCAAATGGCTACACCTTC	CASSPGTETSNGYTF	TRBD1	few	TRBJ1-2	TRBV10-1
TGTGCCAGCAGCTTAGGGTCCGGAGGCGAGCAGTACTTC	CASSLGSGGEQYF	.	many	TRBJ2-7	TRBV7-7
TGTGCCAGCAGCTTACGGACAGCACAAGAGACCCAGTACTTC	CASSLRTAQETQYF	.	many	TRBJ2-5	TRBV7-8
TGCAGTGCTAGAGAGACCGGGGGTGGAAACACCATATATTTT	CSARETGGGNTIYF	.	many	TRBJ1-3	TRBV20-1
TGTGCCAGCAGCCCGGGCCCAAAGGGGCTCGAGCAGTACTTC	CASSPGPKGLEQYF	.	many	TRBJ2-7	TRBV27
TGTGCCAGCAGCTTTTGGGCAGGGACCCTCTCTGGGGCCAACGTCCTGACTTTC	CASSFWAGTLSGANVLTF	.	.	TRBJ2-6	TRBV5-5
TGCAGTGCGTTACCGGGAAGGGGGAGCGGGAGGCCCACAGATACGCAGTATTTT	CSALPGRGSGRPTDTQYF	TRBD2	many	TRBJ2-3	TRBV20-1
TGTGCCAGCAGTGATGGGGCAGGCTTACGCACAGATACGCAGTATTTT	CASSDGAGLRTDTQYF	.	.	TRBJ2-3	TRBV6-2/TRBV6-3
TGTGCCAGCAGCTTAGGACGTTCATCGGGCTACACCTTC	CASSLGRSSGYTF	.	many	TRBJ1-2	TRBV7-2
TGCAGTGTAGGGGATGGCTACACCTTC	CSVGDGYTF	.	few	TRBJ1-2	TRBV20-1
TGCGCCAGCAAAGCCTCGGGGGAGGATGGCTACACCTTC	CASKASGEDGYTF	.	many	TRBJ1-2	TRBV10-2
TGTGCCAGCAGTTATTTAGCCTACTCCCATAATTCACCCCTCCACTTT	CASSYLAYSHNSPLHF	.	.	TRBJ1-6	TRBV6-2/TRBV6-3
TGTGCCAGCTCAACCCTTAAGGGGTACGAGCAGTACTTC	CASSTLKGYEQYF	.	many	TRBJ2-7	TRBV18
TGTGCCAGCAGCTCCACCGGGACAGGGGTCCGGGAGCAGTACTTC	CASSSTGTGVREQYF	TRBD1	many	TRBJ2-7	TRBV7-2
TGTGCCAGCAGCAATATAAGAGGCAGGGGTGACGAAAATGAGCAGTTCTTC	CASSNIRGRGDENEQFF	.	once	TRBJ2-1	TRBV28
TGTGCCAGCAGTTACACCTTGACTAGCGGAAGCTCCTACAATGAGCAGTTCTTC	CASSYTLTSGSSYNEQFF	TRBD2	many	TRBJ2-1	TRBV6-2/TRBV6-3
TGTGCCAGCAGTGACCTAGCGGGTGTGGCCTACGAGCAGTACTTC	CASSDLAGVAYEQYF	TRBD2	.	TRBJ2-7	TRBV2
TGCGCCAGCAGTGTTGGGTTGAAGGGCGGGAGGTCCTACAATGAGCAGTTCTTC	CASSVGLKGGRSYNEQFF	TRBD2	many	TRBJ2-1	TRBV10-2
TGCGCCAGCAGCTCTCTGGACGGGGGGAATGAGCAGTTCTTC	CASSSLDGGNEQFF	TRBD2	.	TRBJ2-1	TRBV5-1
TGCGCCAGCAGCTTAGAGGACGGAGGTGCCGGGGAGCTGTTTTTT	CASSLEDGGAGELFF	.	many	TRBJ2-2	TRBV5-1
TGTGCCAGCAGCTTAACCGGGACTAGCGGTGTCATGGACCAAGAGACCCAGTACTTC	CASSLTGTSGVMDQETQYF	TRBD2	.	TRBJ2-5	TRBV5-1
TGTGCCAGCAGCCAAGGCGGGGGGAGCACAGATACGCAGTATTTT	CASSQGGGSTDTQYF	TRBD2	few	TRBJ2-3	TRBV4-2
TGTGCCAGCACCCTATCAGCCAAAAACATTCAGTACTTC	CASTLSAKNIQYF	.	many	TRBJ2-4	TRBV2
TGTGCCAGCAGAAAGGACAGGGCGGGCTACACCTTC	CASRKDRAGYTF	TRBD1	many	TRBJ1-2	TRBV6-2/TRBV6-3
TGCAGTGCTAGAGATATAGGCGGATGGGCTAACTATGGCTACACCTTC	CSARDIGGWANYGYTF	.	.	TRBJ1-2	TRBV20-1
TGCGCCAGCAGCCGTACTGGGGTCGACACTGAAGCTTTCTTT	CASSRTGVDTEAFF	.	.	TRBJ1-1	TRBV5-1
TGTGCCAGCAATGGGGACAGGGGTGCCTACGAGCAGTACTTC	CASNGDRGAYEQYF	TRBD1	.	TRBJ2-7	TRBV28
TGTGCCAGCTCGGAGGTCGGGGAGCTGTTTTTT	CASSEVGELFF	.	many	TRBJ2-2	TRBV28
TGCGCCAGCAGTGAGTCGGGGACAAAAACTGAAGCTTTCTTT	CASSESGTKTEAFF	.	.	TRBJ1-1	TRBV10-1
TGTGCCAGCAGTGCGCGGGACAGGGGTAATCAGCCCCAGCATTTT	CASSARDRGNQPQHF	TRBD1	few	TRBJ1-5	TRBV6-2/TRBV6-3
TGTGCTAGTGCCCAGGGGACTAGCGGGGGGACAAGGGTAACCCAGTACTTC	CASAQGTSGGTRVTQYF	TRBD2	few	TRBJ2-5	TRBV12-5
TGTGCCAGCACCCTCCGGGACAGCGCCTACACTGAAGCTTTCTTT	CASTLRDSAYTEAFF	TRBD1	.	TRBJ1-1	TRBV5-4
TGCGCCAGCAGCCGGGACTCAACCGATCAGCCCCAGCATTTT	CASSRDSTDQPQHF	.	few	TRBJ1-5	TRBV5-1
TGTGCCAGCTCACCCACACCACAGGGGGCAGATACGCAGTATTTT	CASSPTPQGADTQYF	TRBD1	many	TRBJ2-3	TRBV18
TGTGCCAGCAGTTTTGTCGGGGACTACGAGCAGTACTTC	CASSFVGDYEQYF	.	many	TRBJ2-7	TRBV28
TGTGCCAGCAGCGCTTCAGTAGATTCACCCCTCCACTTT	CASSASVDSPLHF	.	once	TRBJ1-6	TRBV7-2
TGCGCCAGCAGCCGCAGGGCTTACTCCGAGCAGTACTTC	CASSRRAYSEQYF	.	.	TRBJ2-7	TRBV4-3
TGTGCCTCCCGGGTCTACAATGAGCAGTTCTTC	CASRVYNEQFF	.	many	TRBJ2-1	TRBV5-5
TGCAGTGCTAGAGATGGAACCAATCAGCCCCAGCATTTT	CSARDGTNQPQHF	.	many	TRBJ1-5	TRBV20-1
TGTGCCAGTACCTGGACTAGCGGGGGCAATGAGCAGTTCTTC	CASTWTSGGNEQFF	TRBD2	.	TRBJ2-1	TRBV19
TGTGCCAGCAGTTATCCGGCAGGGGGCGATTACTACACCTTC	CASSYPAGGDYYTF	TRBD1	.	TRBJ1-2	TRBV6-2/TRBV6-3
TGTGCCAGCTCTTCTTTGGGCATGAGCAGTCAAGAGACCCAGTACTTC	CASSSLGMSSQETQYF	.	many	TRBJ2-5	TRBV6-1
TGTGCCAGCAGCCCCGGTCCGGGGACGGAGGGTCAGCCCCAGCATTTT	CASSPGPGTEGQPQHF	.	.	TRBJ1-5	TRBV5-5
TGTGCCAGCAGCGACAGGGGAAGTTTGACTGAAGCTTTCTTT	CASSDRGSLTEAFF	TRBD1	many	TRBJ1-1	TRBV3-1
TGCAGTGCCGTAGGGGGGGCGGCCGGGGAGCTGTTTTTT	CSAVGGAAGELFF	.	.	TRBJ2-2	TRBV20-1
TGTGCCCGAGATTTACTAGGGGGGTCCGGCTACACCTTC	CARDLLGGSGYTF	.	few	TRBJ1-2	TRBV30
TGTGCCTGGAGTCCTCAGCCAAATCAGCCCCAGCATTTT	CAWSPQPNQPQHF	.	many	TRBJ1-5	TRBV30
TGTGCCATCAGTGAGCGGGGAGGCTCCTACAATGAGCAGTTCTTC	CAISERGGSYNEQFF	.	.	TRBJ2-1	TRBV10-3
TGTGCCACCATAGGTAACAGTTACAATGAGCAGTTCTTC	CATIGNSYNEQFF	.	.	TRBJ2-1	TRBV24-1
TGTGCCAGCAGTCGAGAGGACAGGGGATCACACAGGGCTTTCTTT	CASSREDRGSHRAFF	TRBD1	many	TRBJ1-1	TRBV2
TGTGCCAGCAGCTTAAGGACAGGGGAGGCTTACGAGCAGTACTTC	CASSLRTGEAYEQYF	TRBD1	many	TRBJ2-7	TRBV11-3
TGTGCCAGCAGTTCCCTCAGGTTCTCAGAGACCCAGTACTTC	CASSSLRFSETQYF	.	many	TRBJ2-5	TRBV27
TGCGCCAGCAGTGAGATGGTAGCGGGGAAACAGCAGTACTTC	CASSEMVAGKQQYF	TRBD2	many	TRBJ2-7	TRBV10-1